This TCR beta chain comes out of a study of T cell responses to AZD1222 COVID-19 vaccine. The V gene end was trimmed by 6 bases and the J gene end by 3 bases; junction bases not matched to a gene: 2. This CDR3 is 13 amino acids long. This clone came up once. Method: immunoSEQ multiplex PCR; TCRdb's copy keeps in-frame clones and lacks some. Found here are 120,000 to 150,000 clones, around 90% of them singletons; the top ten hold about 4.9%. This clonotype was sampled from an adult who received the MenACWY meningococcal vaccine as a control. Sequenced material: peripheral blood, taken 28 days after the second dose of the MenACWY control vaccine. This chain links TRBV12-3 or TRBV12-4 with TRBJ2-5; TRBD1 matches at 9 bases. The CDR3 protein is CASRDRGEETQYF. In nucleotides, the CDR3 is TGTGCCAGCAGGGACAGGGGCGAAGAGACCCAGTACTTC.